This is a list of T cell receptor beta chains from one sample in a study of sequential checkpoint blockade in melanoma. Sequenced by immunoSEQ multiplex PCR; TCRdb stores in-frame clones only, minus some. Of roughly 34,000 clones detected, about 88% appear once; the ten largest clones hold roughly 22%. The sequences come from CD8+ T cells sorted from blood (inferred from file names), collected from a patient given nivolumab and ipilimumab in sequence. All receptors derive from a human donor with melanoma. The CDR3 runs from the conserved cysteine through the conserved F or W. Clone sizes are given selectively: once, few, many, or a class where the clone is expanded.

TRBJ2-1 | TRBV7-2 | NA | CASSLASGRVDEQFF
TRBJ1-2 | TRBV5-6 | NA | CASSSEWGDRVSYTF
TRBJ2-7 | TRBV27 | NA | CASSLSAGDGAPYEQYF
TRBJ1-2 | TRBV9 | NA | CASSGFISDSNYGYTF
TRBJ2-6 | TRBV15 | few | CATSKDRGSGANVLTF
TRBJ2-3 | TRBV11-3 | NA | CASSLDRATDTQYF
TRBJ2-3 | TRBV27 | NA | CASTLGGAYDTQYF
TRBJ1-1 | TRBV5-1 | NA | CASSPNPGQGFDEAFF
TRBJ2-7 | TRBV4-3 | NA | CASSQDAGWSYEQYF
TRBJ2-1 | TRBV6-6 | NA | CASRTGQDAYNEQFF
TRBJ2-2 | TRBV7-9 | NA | CASIWGPNTGELFF
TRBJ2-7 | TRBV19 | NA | CASNWNGRPHEQYF
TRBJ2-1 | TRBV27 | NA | CASSSRTSGPYNEQFF
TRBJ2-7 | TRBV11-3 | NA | CASSLRGQGCEQYF
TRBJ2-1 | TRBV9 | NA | CASSVEWSSYNEQFF
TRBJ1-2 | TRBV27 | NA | CASSSTGNYGYTF
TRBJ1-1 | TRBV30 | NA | CAWSWSGGEAFF
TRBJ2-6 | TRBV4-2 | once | CASSQDWHSGANVLTF
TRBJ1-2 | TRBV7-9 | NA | CASSLDRTEADYGYTF
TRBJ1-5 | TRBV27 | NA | CASRDSPLQPQHF
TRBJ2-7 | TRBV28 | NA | CASSLQGGAYEQYF
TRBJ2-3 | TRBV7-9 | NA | CASSLWLRDDTDTQYF
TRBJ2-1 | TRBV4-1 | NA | CASSQSSASGSYNEQFF
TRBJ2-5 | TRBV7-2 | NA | CASSLGQEETQYF
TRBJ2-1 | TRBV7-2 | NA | CASSLERFNEQFF
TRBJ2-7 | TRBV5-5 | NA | CASSSGTGRPYEQYF
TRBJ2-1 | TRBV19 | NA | CASSLTRDNEQFF
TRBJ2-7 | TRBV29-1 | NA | CSVEDDRYEQYF
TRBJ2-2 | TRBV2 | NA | CASRGTGTGELFF
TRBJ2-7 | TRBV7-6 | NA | CASSLPGQSLDEQYF
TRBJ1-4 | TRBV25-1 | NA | CASSEMGQDEKLFF
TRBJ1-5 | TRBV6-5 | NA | CASSPTGRSNQPQHF
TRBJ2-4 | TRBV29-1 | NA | CSVERKNIQYF
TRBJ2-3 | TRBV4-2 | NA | CASSPDAYTSGGTDTQYF
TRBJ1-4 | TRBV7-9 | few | CASNPTGGLINEKLFF
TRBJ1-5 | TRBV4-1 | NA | CASSLNPGDRGLQPQHF
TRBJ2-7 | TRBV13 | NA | CASSSSTSGVLGEQYF
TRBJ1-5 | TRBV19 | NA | CASSIWLEGGQPQHF
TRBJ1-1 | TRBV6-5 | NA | CASSYYGTGGGTEAFF
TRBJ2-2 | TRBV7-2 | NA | CASSRQGYTGELFF
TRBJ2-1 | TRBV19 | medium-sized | CASSIDRAGSPSNEQFF
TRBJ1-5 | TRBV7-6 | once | CASSLNRGSNQPQHF
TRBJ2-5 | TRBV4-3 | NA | CASSQDLDRGETQYF
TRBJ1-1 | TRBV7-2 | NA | CASSPGGARNTEAFF
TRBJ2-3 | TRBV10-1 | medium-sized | CASSDIEDTQYF
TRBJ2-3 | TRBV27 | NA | CASSFRGGLRTDTQYF